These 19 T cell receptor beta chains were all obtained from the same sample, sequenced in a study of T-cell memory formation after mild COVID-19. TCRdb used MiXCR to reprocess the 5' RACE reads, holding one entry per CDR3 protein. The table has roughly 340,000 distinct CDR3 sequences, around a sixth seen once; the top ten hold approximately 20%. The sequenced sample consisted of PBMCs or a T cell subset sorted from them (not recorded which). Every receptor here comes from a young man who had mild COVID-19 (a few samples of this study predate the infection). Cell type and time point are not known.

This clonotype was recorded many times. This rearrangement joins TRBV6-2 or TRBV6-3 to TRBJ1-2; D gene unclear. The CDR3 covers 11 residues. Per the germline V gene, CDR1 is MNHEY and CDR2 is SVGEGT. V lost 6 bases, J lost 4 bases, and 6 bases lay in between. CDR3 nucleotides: TGTGCCAGCAGCCCCGGCTATGGCTACACCTTC. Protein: CASSPGYGYTF.

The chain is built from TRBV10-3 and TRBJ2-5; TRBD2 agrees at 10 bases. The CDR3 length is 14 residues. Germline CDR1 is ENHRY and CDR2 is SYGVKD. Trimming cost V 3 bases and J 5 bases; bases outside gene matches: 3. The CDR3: CAISDGTSVETQYF. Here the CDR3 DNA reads TGTGCCATCAGTGACGGGACTAGCGTGGAGACCCAGTACTTC.

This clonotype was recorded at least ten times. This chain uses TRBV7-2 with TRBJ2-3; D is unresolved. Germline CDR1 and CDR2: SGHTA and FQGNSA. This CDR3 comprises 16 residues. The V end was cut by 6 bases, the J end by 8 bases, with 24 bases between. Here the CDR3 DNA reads TGTGCCAGCAGTTCTGGACCGGTTCCGGGTTCGGGTACGCAGTATTTT. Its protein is CASSSGPVPGSGTQYF.

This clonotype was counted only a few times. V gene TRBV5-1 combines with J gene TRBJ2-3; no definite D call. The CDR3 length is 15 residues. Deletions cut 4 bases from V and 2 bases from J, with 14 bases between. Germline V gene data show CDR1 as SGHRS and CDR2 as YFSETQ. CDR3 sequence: CASSLSGSLTDTQYF. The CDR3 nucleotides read TGCGCCAGCAGCCTGTCCGGGTCCCTCACAGATACGCAGTATTTT.

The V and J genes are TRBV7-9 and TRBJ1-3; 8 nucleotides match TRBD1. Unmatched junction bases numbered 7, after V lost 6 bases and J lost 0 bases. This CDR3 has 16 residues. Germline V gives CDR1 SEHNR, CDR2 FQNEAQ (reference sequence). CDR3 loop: CASSPRDRISGNTIYF. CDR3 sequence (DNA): TGTGCCAGCAGTCCGAGGGACAGGATCTCTGGAAACACCATATATTTT.

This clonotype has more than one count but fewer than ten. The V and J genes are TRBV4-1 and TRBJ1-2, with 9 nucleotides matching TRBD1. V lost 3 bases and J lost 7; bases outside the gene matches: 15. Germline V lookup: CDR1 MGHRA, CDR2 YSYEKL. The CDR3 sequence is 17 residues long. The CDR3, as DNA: TGCGCCAGCAGCCAGCCCCGACCGGGACAGGGCTTTACTGGCTACACCTTC. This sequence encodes CASSQPRPGQGFTGYTF.

In DNA, the CDR3 is TGCGCCAGCAGCTACGGGACAGCCTACGAGCAGTACTTC. This codes for CASSYGTAYEQYF. The chain employs TRBV5-1 and TRBJ2-7; TRBD1 matches 7 bases. J lost 2 bases, V lost 3 bases, and 2 bases had no gene match. Germline V gene lookup returns CDR1 SGHRS and CDR2 YFSETQ. This CDR3 comprises 13 residues.

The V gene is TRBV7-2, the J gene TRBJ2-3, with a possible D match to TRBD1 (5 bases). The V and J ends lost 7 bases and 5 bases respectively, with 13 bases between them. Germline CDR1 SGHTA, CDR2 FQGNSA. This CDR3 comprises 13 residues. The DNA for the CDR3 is TGTGCCAGCAACCAGGGTTCGATAGATACGCAGTATTTT. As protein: CASNQGSIDTQYF.

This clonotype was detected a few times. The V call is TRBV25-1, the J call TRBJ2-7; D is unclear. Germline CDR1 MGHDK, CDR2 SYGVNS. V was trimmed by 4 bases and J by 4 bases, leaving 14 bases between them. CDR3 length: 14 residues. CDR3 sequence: CASSGQEPPYEQYV. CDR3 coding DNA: TGTGCCAGCAGTGGGCAGGAGCCCCCTTACGAGCAGTACGTC.

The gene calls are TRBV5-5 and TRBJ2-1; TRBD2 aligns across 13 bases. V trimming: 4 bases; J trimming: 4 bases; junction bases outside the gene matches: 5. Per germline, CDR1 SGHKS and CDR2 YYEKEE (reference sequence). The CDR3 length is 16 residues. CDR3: CASSLGTSGTYNEQFF. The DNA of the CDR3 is TGTGCCAGCAGCCTAGGGACTAGCGGGACTTACAATGAGCAGTTCTTC. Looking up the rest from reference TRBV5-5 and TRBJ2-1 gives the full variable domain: DAGVTQSPTHLIKTRGQQVTLRCSPISGHKSVSWYQQVLGQGPQFIFQYYEKEERGRGNFPDRFSARQFPNYSSELNVNALLLGDSALYLCASSLGTSGTYNEQFFGPGTRLTVL.

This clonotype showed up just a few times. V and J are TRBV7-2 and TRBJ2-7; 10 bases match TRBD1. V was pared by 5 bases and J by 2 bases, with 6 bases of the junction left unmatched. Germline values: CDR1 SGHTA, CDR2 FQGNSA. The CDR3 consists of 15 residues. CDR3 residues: CASSRYGTGAYEQYF. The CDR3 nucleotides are TGTGCCAGCAGCCGATACGGGACAGGGGCCTACGAGCAGTACTTC.

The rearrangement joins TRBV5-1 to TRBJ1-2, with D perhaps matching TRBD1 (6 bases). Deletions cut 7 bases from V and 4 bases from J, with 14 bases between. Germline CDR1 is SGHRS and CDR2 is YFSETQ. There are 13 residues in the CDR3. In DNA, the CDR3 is TGCGCCAGCCGCCTGGAACAGGGCTATGGCTACACCTTC. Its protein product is CASRLEQGYGYTF.

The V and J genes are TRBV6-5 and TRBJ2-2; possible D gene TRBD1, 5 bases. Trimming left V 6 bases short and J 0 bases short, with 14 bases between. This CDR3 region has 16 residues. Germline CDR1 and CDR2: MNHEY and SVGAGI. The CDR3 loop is CASRTLGHANTGELFF. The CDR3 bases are TGTGCCAGCAGAACCCTCGGACATGCGAACACCGGGGAGCTGTTTTTT.

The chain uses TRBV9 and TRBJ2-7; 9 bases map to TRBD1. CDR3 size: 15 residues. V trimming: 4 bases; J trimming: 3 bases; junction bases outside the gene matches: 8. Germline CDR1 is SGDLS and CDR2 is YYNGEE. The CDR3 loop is CASSSRGTGYYEQYF. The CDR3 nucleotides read TGTGCCAGCAGCTCTAGGGGGACAGGGTACTACGAGCAGTACTTC.

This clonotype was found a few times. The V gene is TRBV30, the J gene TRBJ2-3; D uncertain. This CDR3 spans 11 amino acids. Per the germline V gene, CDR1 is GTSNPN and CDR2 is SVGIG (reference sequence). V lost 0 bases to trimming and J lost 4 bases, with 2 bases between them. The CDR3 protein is CAWSVSDTQYF. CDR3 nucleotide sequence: TGTGCCTGGAGTGTGTCAGATACGCAGTATTTT.

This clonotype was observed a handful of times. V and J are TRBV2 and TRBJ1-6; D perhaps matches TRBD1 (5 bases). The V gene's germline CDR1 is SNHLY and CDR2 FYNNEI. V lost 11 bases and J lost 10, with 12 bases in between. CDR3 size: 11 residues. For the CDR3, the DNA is TGTGCCGCCCGGGGGTCCTCACCCCTCCACTTT. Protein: CAARGSSPLHF.

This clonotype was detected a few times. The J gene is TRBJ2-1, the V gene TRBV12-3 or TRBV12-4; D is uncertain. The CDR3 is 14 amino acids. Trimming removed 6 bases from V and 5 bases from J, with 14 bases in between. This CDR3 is CASSPRVGNNEQFF. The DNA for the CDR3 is TGTGCCAGCAGCCCCCGAGTGGGCAACAATGAGCAGTTCTTC.

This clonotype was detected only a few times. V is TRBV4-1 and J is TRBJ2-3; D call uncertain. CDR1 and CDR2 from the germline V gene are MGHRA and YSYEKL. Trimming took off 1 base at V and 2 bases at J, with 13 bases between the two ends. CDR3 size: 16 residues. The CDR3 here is CASSQGLPHYTDTQYF. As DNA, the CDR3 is TGCGCCAGCAGCCAAGGGCTACCCCACTACACAGATACGCAGTATTTT.

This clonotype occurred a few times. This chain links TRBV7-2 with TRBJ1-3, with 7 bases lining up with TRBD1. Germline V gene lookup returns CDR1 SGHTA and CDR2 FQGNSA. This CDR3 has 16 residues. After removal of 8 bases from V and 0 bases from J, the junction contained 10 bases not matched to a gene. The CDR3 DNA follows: TGTGCCAGCGGACGACAGGGAACCAACTCTGGAAACACCATATATTTT. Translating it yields CASGRQGTNSGNTIYF.